This TCR beta chain came from a study of blood T cell repertoires in COVID-19. About the research overall: The United States, Italy and Spain supplied acute and convalescent COVID-19 samples. From T cells, B-cell-depleted T cells, or PBMCs came the material, which was cDNA or gDNA.

Under the authors' procedure: Estimation of nucleated cell counts relied on the amplification of reference gene primers. Clones were sequenced by immunoSEQ multiplex PCR, and TCRdb holds only the in-frame ones, with some missing. V and J calls and clone size come straight from that table; D and trimming were deduced from the DNA. The sample holds under 150,000 clones; more than 75% are singletons and the top ten take under 4%. This CDR3 comprises 17 residues. V dropped 3 bases and J dropped 1; count of bases not matched to a gene: 4. CDR1 is SGHTA and CDR2 is FQGTGA in the germline V gene. This TCR was sampled from a man aged 35 to 55 with acute or convalescent COVID-19. What was sequenced was peripheral blood. The V call is TRBV7-3, the J call TRBJ2-6, with 9 bases identical to TRBD1. The CDR3 DNA follows: TGTGCCAGCAGCTTTAGGGACAGGGATTCTGGGGCCAACGTCCTGACTTTC. Its protein product is CASSFRDRDSGANVLTF.